This T cell receptor (beta chain) is drawn from a study of cytomegalovirus exposure and HLA in healthy donors. Concerning this clone: No antigen is known for it.

Study-level findings and limits: Most CMV-associated TCR beta chains appeared HLA-restricted in a later analysis.

This CDR3 region has 14 residues. Germline CDR1 MNHEY, CDR2 SVGAGI. V was pared by 5 bases and J by 1 base, with 1 base of the junction left unmatched. Primers for the PCR totalled 60 Vbeta and 13 Jbeta. This table comes from immunoSEQ multiplex PCR, and its TCRdb copy is limited to in-frame clones, with some not included. Among over 75,000 clones listed, 75% to 85% were seen once. Donors consisted of healthy bone marrow donors. The sample was PBMCs. This chain joins TRBV6-5 and TRBJ1-2; 10 bases match TRBD1. This sequence was found in a young man in good health and CMV-seropositive. CDR3 in DNA: TGTGCCAGCAGTGACAGGGGGCTTAACTATGGCTACACCTTC. Residues: CASSDRGLNYGYTF.